Each of the 9 T cell receptor beta chains below was sequenced from the same sample in a study of tumor-infiltrating lymphocytes in localized non-small cell lung cancer. This table comes from immunoSEQ multiplex PCR, and its TCRdb copy is limited to in-frame clones, with some not included. The sample holds around 9,000 clones, about 80% seen once. Sequencing was done on a sample of uninvolved lung tissue not adjacent to the tumor. All receptors derive from a human donor with non-small cell lung cancer.

About this clone: Other DNA sequences within the sample encode an identical CDR3. The chain couples TRBV7-9 to TRBJ1-3, with 8 bases identical to TRBD1. This CDR3 region has 15 residues. Germline CDR1 and CDR2: SEHNR and FQNEAQ (reference sequence). The ends lost 2 bases at V and 3 bases at J; junction bases unmatched: 3. CDR3: CASSLQGASGNTIYF. The CDR3, as DNA: TGTGCCAGCAGCTTACAGGGGGCAAGTGGAAACACCATATATTTT.

The gene calls are TRBV19 and TRBJ2-2; tentative D call: TRBD2 (7 bases). The CDR3 is 16 amino acids. V was pared by 4 bases and J by 0 bases, with 12 bases between. CDR1 LNHDA and CDR2 SQIVND come from the germline V gene (reference sequence). CDR3 sequence: CASSKGGTANTGELFF. CDR3 nucleotide sequence: TGTGCCAGTAGTAAGGGGGGGACGGCGAACACCGGGGAGCTGTTTTTT.

The rearrangement links TRBV15 to TRBJ2-1, with a weak D call TRBD2 (5 bases). The CDR3 contains 13 residues. Trimming cost V 6 bases and J 9 bases, with 15 bases left between them. The germline gives CDR1 LNHNV, CDR2 YYDKDF (reference sequence). This CDR3 reads CATRTLDGGEQFF. Written as DNA, the CDR3 is TGTGCCACCAGAACACTAGACGGTGGTGAGCAGTTCTTC.

The chain joins TRBV7-8 to TRBJ1-2, with 9 bases aligning to TRBD1. V shed 5 bases, J shed 4 bases, and the junction held 8 bases outside the gene matches. This CDR3 spans 15 amino acids. The germline V gene encodes CDR1 SGHVS and CDR2 FQNEAQ. The CDR3 sequence is CASSAPGQGAYGYTF. CDR3 DNA: TGTGCCAGCAGCGCGCCGGGACAGGGTGCCTATGGCTACACCTTC.

A single count supports this clone. The J gene is TRBJ2-7, the V gene TRBV6-1, with 7 bases lining up with TRBD2. Germline CDR1 MNHNS, CDR2 SASEGT. J lost 2 bases, V lost 6 bases, and 4 bases had no gene match. The CDR3 has 13 residues. The CDR3 protein is CASRIGLAYEQYF. The CDR3 DNA reads as TGTGCCAGCAGGATCGGACTAGCCTACGAGCAGTACTTC.

A few counts support this clone. Different DNA sequences within this sample yield the same CDR3. The chain is built from TRBV5-1 and TRBJ2-6; 8 bases match TRBD1. CDR3 length equals 18 residues. V lost 0 bases to trimming and J lost 2 bases; unmatched junction nucleotides: 7. Per germline, CDR1 SGHRS and CDR2 YFSETQ. The CDR3 sequence is CASSLGPTGEAGANVLTF. In DNA form, the CDR3 reads TGCGCCAGCAGCTTGGGCCCGACAGGGGAAGCTGGGGCCAACGTCCTGACTTTC.

The chain couples TRBV6-5 to TRBJ2-7; D may be TRBD2 (5 bases). The V gene's germline CDR1 is MNHEY and CDR2 SVGAGI. The V and J ends lost 2 bases and 2 bases respectively, with 13 bases between them. CDR3 size: 15 residues. CDR3 nucleotides: TGTGCCAGCAGTTACCGGAGGACGGAGACCTACGAGCAGTACTTC. This codes for CASSYRRTETYEQYF.

This clone was recorded a few times. V gene TRBV7-2 combines with J gene TRBJ2-6; D not certain. The V end lost 8 bases, the J end lost 4 bases, and 18 bases lay between the germline ends. The germline V gene encodes CDR1 SGHTA and CDR2 FQGNSA. The CDR3 loop spans 16 amino acids. For the CDR3, the DNA is TGTGCCAGCTCTCGTGATGCCGGAGCGGGGGCCAACGTCCTGACTTTC. It specifies CASSRDAGAGANVLTF.

This CDR3 reads CAISSTPEGGYTF. As DNA, the CDR3 is TGTGCCATCAGTTCTACTCCCGAAGGGGGCTACACCTTC. The gene calls are TRBV10-3 and TRBJ1-2; no firm D call. Trimming removed 5 bases from V and 8 bases from J, with 15 bases in between. The CDR3 consists of 13 residues. Germline CDR1 reads ENHRY; CDR2 reads SYGVKD.